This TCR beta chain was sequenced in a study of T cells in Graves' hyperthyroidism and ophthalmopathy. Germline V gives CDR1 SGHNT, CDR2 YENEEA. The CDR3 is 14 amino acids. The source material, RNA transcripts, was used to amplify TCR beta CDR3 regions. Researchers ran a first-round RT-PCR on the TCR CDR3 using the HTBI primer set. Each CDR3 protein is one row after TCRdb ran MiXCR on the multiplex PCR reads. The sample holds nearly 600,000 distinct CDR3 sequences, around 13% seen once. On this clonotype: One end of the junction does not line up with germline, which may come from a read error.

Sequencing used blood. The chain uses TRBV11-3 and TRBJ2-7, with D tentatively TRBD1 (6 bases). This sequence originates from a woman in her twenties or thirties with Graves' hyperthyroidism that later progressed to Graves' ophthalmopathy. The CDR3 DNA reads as TGCGCCAGCAGCTTGGAGGCAGGGGAGTTTGAGCAGTACTTC. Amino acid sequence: CASSLEAGEFEQYF.